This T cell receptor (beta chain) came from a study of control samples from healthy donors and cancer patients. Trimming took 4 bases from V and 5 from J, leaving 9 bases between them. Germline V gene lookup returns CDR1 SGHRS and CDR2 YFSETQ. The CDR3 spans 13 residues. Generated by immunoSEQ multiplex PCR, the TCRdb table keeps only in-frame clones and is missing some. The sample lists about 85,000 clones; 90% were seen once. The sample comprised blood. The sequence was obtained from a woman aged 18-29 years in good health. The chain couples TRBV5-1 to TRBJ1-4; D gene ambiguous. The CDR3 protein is CASSAERNEKLFF. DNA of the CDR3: TGCGCCAGCAGCGCGGAACGGAATGAAAAACTGTTTTTT. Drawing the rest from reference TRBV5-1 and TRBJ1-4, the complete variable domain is KAGVTQTPRYLIKTRGQQVTLSCSPISGHRSVSWYQQTPGQGLQFLFEYFSETQRNKGNFPGRFSGRQFSNSRSEMNVSTLELGDSALYLCASSAERNEKLFFGSGTQLSVL.